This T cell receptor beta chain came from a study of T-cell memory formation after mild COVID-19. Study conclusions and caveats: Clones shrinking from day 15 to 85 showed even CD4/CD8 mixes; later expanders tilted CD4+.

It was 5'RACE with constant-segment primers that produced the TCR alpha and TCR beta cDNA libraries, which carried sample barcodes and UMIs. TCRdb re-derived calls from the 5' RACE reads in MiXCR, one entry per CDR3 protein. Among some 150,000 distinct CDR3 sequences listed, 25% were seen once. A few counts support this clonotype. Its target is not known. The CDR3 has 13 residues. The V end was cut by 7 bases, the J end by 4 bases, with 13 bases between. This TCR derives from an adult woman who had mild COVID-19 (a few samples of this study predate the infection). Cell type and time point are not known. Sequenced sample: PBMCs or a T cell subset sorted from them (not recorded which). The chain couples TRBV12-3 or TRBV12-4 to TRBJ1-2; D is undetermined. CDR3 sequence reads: CASIPGTSYGYTF. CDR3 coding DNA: TGTGCCAGCATTCCAGGCACCTCCTATGGCTACACCTTC.